This T cell receptor beta chain came from a study of early stage breast cancer tumors. Libraries were prepared by immunoSEQ multiplex PCR; TCRdb keeps only in-frame clonotypes and omits some of them. The top ten hold around 8% of the sample, which has 25,000 to 35,000 clones, roughly three fifths seen once. V shed 2 bases and J 2 bases; nucleotides not matched to a gene: 5. The length of the CDR3 is 16 residues. Germline-derived CDR1 and CDR2 are LGHNA and YSLEER. V and J are TRBV4-3 and TRBJ2-5; 10 nucleotides match TRBD2. The sequence was obtained from a person aged 45-60 years with breast cancer. Sequences were obtained from breast tumor tissue. The CDR3, as DNA: TGCGCCAGCAGCCAACGAGCGGGAGGGGTTCAAGAGACCCAGTACTTC. Protein product: CASSQRAGGVQETQYF.